This TCR beta chain came from a study of blood T cell repertoires in COVID-19 (dated by TCRdb to between 2020 and 2021). About the full investigation: Collaborator samples came from the United States, Italy and Spain and covered acute and convalescent phases of COVID-19. The prospective study material was composed of cDNA or gDNA derived from T cells, B-cell-depleted T cells, or PBMCs. Deeply sampled blood TCRbeta repertoires from subjects exposed to, actively infected with, or recovered from COVID-19 were included in the dataset. The repertoires were released in a freely available public database intended as a resource for research on the immune response to SARS-CoV-2. The samples were drawn from two sources: the first 160 participants of the ongoing ImmuneRACE study, and 1,254 subjects contributed by 6 global collaborators. Nearly every sample came with metadata listing a de-identified subject ID, COVID-19 status, age in years and sex. Where HLA class I and class II types were available, the types were taken from metadata supplied by the sample provider, not from assay-based typing. Results and caveats for the whole study, not just this receptor: The quantity of clinical and demographic metadata differed by source and by participant and was supplied without curation.

Notes on this clone: Its binding antigen is unknown. Base quality data are lacking; no much larger clone is found one base away.

One collaborating source in Seattle enrolled patients while the patients were actively infected and followed the patients over time throughout the course of disease. Whole blood was collected in K2EDTA tubes by collaborating institutions according to the institutions' own protocols. For TCRbeta analysis, collaborator samples were shipped as frozen whole blood, as isolated PBMCs, or as DNA extracted from either sample type. Reading from cysteine to phenylalanine, the CDR3 counts 15 amino acids. Just CDR3 DNA is preserved here, 45 bases in frame from base 1. CDR1 is given as LNHDA and CDR2 as SQIVND, both from the germline V gene (reference sequence). V was cut back by 7 bases and J by 6 bases, leaving a gap of 21 bases between them. TCRbeta CDR3 regions were amplified from genomic DNA by means of the immunoSEQ Assay, a bias-controlled multiplex PCR. The paper's processing steps were these. The number of nucleated cells in each sample was estimated from the amplification of reference gene primers within the assay. To quantify the absolute abundance of each unique TCRbeta CDR3 rearrangement, sequence reads were collapsed and filtered. For each sample, productive Simpson clonality was calculated as the square root of Simpson's diversity index over productive rearrangements. TCRdb's version of the immuneACCESS table is confined to in-frame rearrangements and falls short of the full clone set. An unresolved V gene accounts for under half of the shortfall where checked; the remainder is of unknown origin. The V and J calls and clone size were taken over from that table, and D and trimming were inferred from the DNA. The sample table shows approximately 99,000 clones, and 70% to 90% are seen once. Around 2% of the sample comes from the top ten.

The V and J genes are TRBV19 and TRBJ1-2; perhaps TRBD1 is the D gene, with 6 bases matching. This sequence was found in a man aged 45-60 years with COVID-19, enrolled during active disease. Specimen: peripheral blood. The DNA reads as follows: TGTGCCAGTACGTTCCGCAACAGGGTATCTAATGGCTACACCTTC. The resulting protein is CASTFRNRVSNGYTF. The full variable domain, completed from the reference TRBV19 and TRBJ1-2 proteins outside the CDR3, reads DGGITQSPKYLFRKEGQNVTLSCEQNLNHDAMYWYRQDPGQGLRLIYYSQIVNDFQKGDIAEGYSVSREKKESFPLTVTSAQKNPTAFYLCASTFRNRVSNGYTFGSGTRLTVV.